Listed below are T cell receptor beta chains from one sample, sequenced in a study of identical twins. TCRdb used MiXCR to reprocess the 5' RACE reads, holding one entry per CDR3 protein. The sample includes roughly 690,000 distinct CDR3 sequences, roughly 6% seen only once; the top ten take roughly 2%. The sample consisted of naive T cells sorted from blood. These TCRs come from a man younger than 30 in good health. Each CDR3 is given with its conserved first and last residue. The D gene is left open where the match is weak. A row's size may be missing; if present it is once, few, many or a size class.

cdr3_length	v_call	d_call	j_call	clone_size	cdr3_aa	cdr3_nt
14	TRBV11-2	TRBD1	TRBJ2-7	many	CASSSLTGYREQYF	TGTGCCAGCAGCTCTTTGACAGGGTATCGCGAGCAGTACTTC
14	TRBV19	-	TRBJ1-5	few	CASSIQGKGKPQHF	TGTGCCAGTAGTATCCAGGGGAAGGGTAAGCCCCAGCATTTT
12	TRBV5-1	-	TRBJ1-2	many	CASSLDNYGYTF	TGCGCCAGCAGCCTAGACAACTATGGCTACACCTTC
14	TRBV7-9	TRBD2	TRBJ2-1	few	CASNPTWTSNEQFF	TGTGCCAGCAACCCTACATGGACTAGCAATGAGCAGTTCTTC
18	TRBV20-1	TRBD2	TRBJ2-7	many	CSARASGRRKYGSYEQYF	TGCAGTGCTAGAGCTAGCGGGAGACGCAAATACGGGTCCTACGAGCAGTACTTC
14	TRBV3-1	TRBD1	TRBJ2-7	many	CASSPRDSAYEQYF	TGTGCCAGCAGCCCCCGGGACAGCGCCTACGAGCAGTACTTC
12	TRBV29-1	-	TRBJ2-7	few	CSVRGGTYEQYF	TGCAGCGTTAGGGGGGGTACCTACGAGCAGTACTTC
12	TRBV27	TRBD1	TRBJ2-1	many	CGGGQVYNEQFF	TGTGGAGGGGGACAGGTATACAATGAGCAGTTCTTC
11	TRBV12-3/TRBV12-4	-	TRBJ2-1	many	CASSPLDQQFF	TGTGCCAGCAGTCCCCTCGATCAGCAGTTCTTC
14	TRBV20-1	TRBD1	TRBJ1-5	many	CSAKGAQGNQPQHF	TGCAGTGCGAAGGGGGCGCAGGGCAATCAGCCCCAGCATTTT
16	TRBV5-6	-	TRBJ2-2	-	CASNKGPGTGTGELFF	TGTGCCAGCAACAAAGGTCCAGGGACGGGGACCGGGGAGCTGTTTTTT
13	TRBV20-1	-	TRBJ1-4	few	CSASRTRGEKLFF	TGCAGTGCTAGCCGGACACGGGGAGAAAAACTGTTTTTT
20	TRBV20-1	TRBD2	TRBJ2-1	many	CSAGAVKGTSGKSSYNEQFF	TGCAGTGCCGGGGCGGTTAAGGGGACTAGCGGTAAGAGCTCCTACAATGAGCAGTTCTTC
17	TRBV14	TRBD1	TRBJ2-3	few	CASSQSRDRARPDTQYF	TGTGCCAGCAGCCAAAGCCGGGACAGGGCGCGCCCAGATACGCAGTATTTT
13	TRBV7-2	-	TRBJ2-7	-	CASSSSTLYEQYF	TGTGCCAGCAGCTCGAGTACCCTCTACGAGCAGTACTTC
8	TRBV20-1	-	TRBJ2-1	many	CSVRVGGF	TGCAGTGTACGGGTGGGCGGTTTC
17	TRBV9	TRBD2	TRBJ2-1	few	CASSVEATLAGGYEQFF	TGTGCCAGCAGCGTAGAGGCGACACTAGCGGGCGGCTATGAGCAGTTCTTC
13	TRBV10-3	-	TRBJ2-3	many	CAIGRGSTDTQYF	TGTGCCATCGGGAGGGGGAGCACAGATACGCAGTATTTT
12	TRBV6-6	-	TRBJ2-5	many	CASSSSVETQYF	TGTGCCAGCAGTTCTAGCGTAGAGACCCAGTACTTC